This T cell receptor (beta chain) derives from a study of regulatory T cells in long-lasting Graves disease (dated by TCRdb to the early 2020s). Context from the whole study: Newly diagnosed Graves' disease patients had taken antithyroid drugs for less than 3 months. This study used TCR sequencing and RNA sequencing of peripheral blood to compare persistent Graves' disease patients against newly diagnosed Graves' disease patients. The study took place in China and was registered as a clinical trial. A total of roughly 33 samples were covered by TCR sequencing, comprising approximately 13 persistent and roughly 20 newly diagnosed Graves' disease patients.

This clonotype was recorded many times. What antigen it recognizes has not been identified. Base qualities were left out, and no much larger clone turns up one base away. Library preparation employed multiplex PCR. The sequencer was an Illumina HiSeq 4000. CDR3 regions were amplified by Arm-PCR with iRepertoire HTBI primers to construct TCR beta libraries. Before sequencing, the PCR products underwent gel purification. In the original analysis: Across samples, 60 to 70 TRBV and 15 or so TRBJ segments were identified and used for gene usage analysis of CDR3 amino acid clonotypes. COPE and FqMerger were used to merge the filtered high-quality paired reads into contigs. BLAST was used to align contigs to IMGT TRBV, TRBD and TRBJ reference genes, with CDR3 defined following IMGT. Highly expanded clones were defined as clonotypes with a frequency above 0.1%. Repertoire diversity was measured by Shannon entropy, and V-J evenness by the Gini coefficient. Clonotypes shared by more than one individual were considered public. Using fastp at Q25 and MiXCR, TCRdb reprocessed the public reads and kept productive beta chains. Every entry covers one CDR3 protein and lists the most common genes and DNA from its rows. The V and J calls shown here were made by TCRdb, not taken from the authors' results. Recorded for this sample are around 250,000 distinct CDR3 sequences; about 18% of them occurred a single time. The top ten clones comprise around 15% of the sample.

Explained via the paper, the time point label denotes: newly diagnosed GD, antithyroid drugs for less than 3 months. For both TCR sequencing and RNA sequencing, RNA was extracted from PBMCs using TRIzol. Graves' disease was diagnosed according to American Thyroid Association guidelines. The patients came from an endocrinology department in Xi'an, China. Each patient gave approximately 8.8 milliliters of peripheral blood, collected in an EDTA anticoagulant tube. Ficoll Paque Plus density gradient separation was used to isolate PBMCs, and no additional T cell sorting was done. An Agilent 2100 Bioanalyzer and agarose gel were used to check RNA quality, and a NanoDrop 2000 was used to measure RNA concentration. V gives up 0 bases and J gives up 5 bases, and the segment between their germline ends measures 12 bases. From the cysteine through the phenylalanine, the CDR3 covers 15 amino acids. This entry keeps only the CDR3 DNA: 45 bases, framed from base 1. The germline V gene encodes CDR1 MGHRA and CDR2 YSYEKL.

Points the paper makes about the study in general: More public clonotypes were shared among persistent patients (under 3,000) than among newly diagnosed patients (just under 1,000). The small sample size was acknowledged by the authors as a limitation that may reduce accuracy. Because the primary lesion, thyroid tissue, could not be accessed, the study looked at peripheral blood alone. Sequencing and analysis were limited to the TCR beta chain. Persistent disease showed preferential use of TRBV28, TRBJ1-2 and TRBJ2-5, whereas newly diagnosed disease favored TRBV20-1 and TRBJ2-1. Compared with newly diagnosed patients, persistent Graves' disease patients had lower TCR Shannon entropy and fewer highly expanded clones, which suggests clonal expansion.

This sample was shared with a second study, whose subject was T cells in Graves' hyperthyroidism and ophthalmopathy. Per the second study: Stable Graves' hyperthyroidism was defined as the absence of progression to ophthalmopathy over 18 months of follow-up. Hyperthyroidism patients were newly diagnosed, had a disease duration of under 2 months, and were aged 18 to 65 years. Any patient with an uncontrolled infection, another autoimmune disease, pregnancy or lactation was excluded. Diagnoses relied on clinical symptoms, serum thyroxine and TRAb, thyroid ultrasound and orbital computed tomography. A first-round RT-PCR of the TCR CDR3 used the HTBI primer set with the Qiagen OneStep RT-PCR kit. Most expanded thyroid clonotypes (frequency above 0.001) were also detected in blood, a finding suggesting that blood repertoires may reflect thyroid immune responses. Ophthalmopathy was separated from stable hyperthyroidism by a 13 V-J signature model, with approximately 86% sensitivity and about 84% specificity obtained in cross-validation and 80%/75% obtained in testing. In validation, progression to ophthalmopathy was predicted by the model with 70.59% sensitivity and 72% to 85% specificity, a median of roughly 6 months before onset. To identify distinguishing TCR V-J signatures, a discovery cohort of about 100 patients was used, comprising 40 to 45 with Graves' ophthalmopathy and 57 with stable Graves' hyperthyroidism. Prospective prediction of ophthalmopathy was tested in an independent validation cohort consisting of 18 hyperthyroidism patients and around 16 patients who later progressed to ophthalmopathy. The 75 to 100 discovery patients were randomly divided into training and test sets at a 7:3 ratio. In addition, the study compared T-cell repertoires in thyroid tissue and in blood from about 6 Graves' hyperthyroidism patients. After blood sampling, hyperthyroidism patients were treated with methimazole at a starting dose of 30 mg daily, and ophthalmopathy patients were treated with high-dose intravenous methylprednisolone. The libraries were constructed in a second round of multiplex PCR and then size-selected and purified. Paired-end sequencing of the libraries was performed with 100 bp reads on an Illumina HiSeq2000. SOAPnuke was used to process the raw data, removing reads that contained adapters or uncalled bases, had a mean Phred below 15, or lacked an exact match to the constant primer or identifier. COPE v1.2.5 was used to merge the high-quality paired reads, and each unique nucleotide sequence was defined as a clonotype. Clonotypes were aligned to IMGT TRBV, TRBD and TRBJ reference segments using MiTCR v1.1. Only V-J combinations with frequency above 0.0001, covering 99.2% of repertoires, were analysed. A TCS score was defined as the ratio of F50 (clonal expansion) to E x V (chaos), with BLOSUM62-based TCRdist applied between CDR3 peptides within each V-J. Welch's t-statistics and random forest reduced 514 V-J features to 13, which were used in a naive Bayes classifier (R e1071). Sample size was not statistically predetermined, and investigators were not blinded to group allocation. The paper reports TCR Vbeta CDR3 sequencing of 140 or so peripheral blood samples: approximately 41 ophthalmopathy, some 80 hyperthyroidism and 17 progressor patients.

The sample here was peripheral blood mononuclear cells (PBMCs), taken at new diagnosis, from a patient treated with antithyroid drugs. The clonotype originates from a woman under 40 with Graves disease. Donor details come from another sample of the same person, matched by shared clones. The chain is encoded by TRBV4-1 joined to TRBJ2-3, with no confidently assigned D gene. CDR3 region: CASSQDGSRGDTQYF. The DNA sequence is TGCGCCAGCAGCCAAGATGGTAGCCGAGGAGATACGCAGTATTTT.